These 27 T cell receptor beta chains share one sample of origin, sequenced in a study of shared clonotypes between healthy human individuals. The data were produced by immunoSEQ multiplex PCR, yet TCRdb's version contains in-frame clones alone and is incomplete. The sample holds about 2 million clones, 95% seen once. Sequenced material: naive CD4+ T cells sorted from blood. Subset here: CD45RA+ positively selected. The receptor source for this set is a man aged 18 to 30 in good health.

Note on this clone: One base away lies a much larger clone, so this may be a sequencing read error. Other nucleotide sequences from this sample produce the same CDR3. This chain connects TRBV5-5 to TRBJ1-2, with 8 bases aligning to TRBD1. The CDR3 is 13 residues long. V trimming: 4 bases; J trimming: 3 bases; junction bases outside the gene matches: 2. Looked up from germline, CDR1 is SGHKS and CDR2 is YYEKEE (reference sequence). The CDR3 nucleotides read TGTGCCAGCAGCCCGACAGGGGACTATGGCTACACCTTC. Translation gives CASSPTGDYGYTF.

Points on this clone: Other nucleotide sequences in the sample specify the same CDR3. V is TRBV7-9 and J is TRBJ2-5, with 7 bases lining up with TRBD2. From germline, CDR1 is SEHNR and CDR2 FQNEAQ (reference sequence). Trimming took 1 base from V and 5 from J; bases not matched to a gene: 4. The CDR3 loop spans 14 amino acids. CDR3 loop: CASSLGGLLETQYF. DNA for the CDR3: TGTGCCAGCAGCTTAGGGGGACTACTGGAGACCCAGTACTTC.

The CDR3 DNA is TGTGCCAGCAGCGCGGGGGACAGGGGGAATCAGCCCCAGCATTTT. This translates into CASSAGDRGNQPQHF. The chain joins TRBV9 to TRBJ1-5; 11 nucleotides match TRBD1. The CDR3 sequence is 15 residues long. The germline gives CDR1 SGDLS, CDR2 YYNGEE. With 3 bases clipped from V and 4 bases from J, the junction kept 3 bases outside the gene matches. Combining the CDR3 with reference TRBV9 and TRBJ1-5 gives the whole variable domain DSGVTQTPKHLITATGQRVTLRCSPRSGDLSVYWYQQSLDQGLQFLIQYYNGEERAKGNILERFSAQQFPDLHSELNLSSLELGDSALYFCASSAGDRGNQPQHFGDGTRLSIL.

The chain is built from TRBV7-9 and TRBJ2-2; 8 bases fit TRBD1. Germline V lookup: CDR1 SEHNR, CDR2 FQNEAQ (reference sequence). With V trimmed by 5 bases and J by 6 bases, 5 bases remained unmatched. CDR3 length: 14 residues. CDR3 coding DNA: TGTGCCAGCAGCATACTGACAGGGGCCGGGGAGCTGTTTTTT. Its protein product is CASSILTGAGELFF.

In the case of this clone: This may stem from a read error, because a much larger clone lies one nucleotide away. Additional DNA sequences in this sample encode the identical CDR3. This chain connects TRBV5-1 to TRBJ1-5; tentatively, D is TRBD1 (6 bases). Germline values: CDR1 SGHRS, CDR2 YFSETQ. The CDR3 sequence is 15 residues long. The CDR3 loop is CASSLGVGDNQPQHF. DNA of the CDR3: TGCGCCAGCAGCTTGGGGGTCGGGGACAATCAGCCCCAGCATTTC.

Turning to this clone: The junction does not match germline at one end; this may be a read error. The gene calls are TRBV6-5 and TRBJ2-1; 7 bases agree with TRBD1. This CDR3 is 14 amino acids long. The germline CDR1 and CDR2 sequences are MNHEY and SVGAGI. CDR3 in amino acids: CASSYSVQGWGVVF. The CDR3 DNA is TGTGCCAGCAGTTACTCTGTACAGGGGTGGGGAGTGGTCTTC.

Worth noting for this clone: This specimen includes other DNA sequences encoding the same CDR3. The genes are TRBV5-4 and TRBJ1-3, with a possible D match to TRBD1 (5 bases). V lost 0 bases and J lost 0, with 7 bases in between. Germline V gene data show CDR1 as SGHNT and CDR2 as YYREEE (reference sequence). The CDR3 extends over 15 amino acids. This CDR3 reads CASSLGGNSGNTIYF. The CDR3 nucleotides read TGTGCCAGCAGCTTGGGGGGGAACTCTGGAAACACCATATATTTT.

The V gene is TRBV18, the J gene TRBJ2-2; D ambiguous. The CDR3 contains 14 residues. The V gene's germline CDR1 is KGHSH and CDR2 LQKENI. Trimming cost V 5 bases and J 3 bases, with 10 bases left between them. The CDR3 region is CASSGPGDTGELFF. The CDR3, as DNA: TGTGCCAGCTCAGGGCCTGGTGACACCGGGGAGCTGTTTTTT.

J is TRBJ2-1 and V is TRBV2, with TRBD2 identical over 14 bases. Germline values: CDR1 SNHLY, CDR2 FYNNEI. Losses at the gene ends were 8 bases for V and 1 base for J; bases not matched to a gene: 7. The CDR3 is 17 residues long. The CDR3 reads CASLGLAGVFSYNEQFF. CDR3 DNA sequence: TGTGCCAGCCTGGGACTAGCGGGAGTTTTTTCCTACAATGAGCAGTTCTTC.

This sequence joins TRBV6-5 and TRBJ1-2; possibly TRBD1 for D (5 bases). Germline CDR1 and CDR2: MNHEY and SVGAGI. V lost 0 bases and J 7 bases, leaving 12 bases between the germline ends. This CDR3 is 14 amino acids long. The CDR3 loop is CASSYSGQGSGYTF. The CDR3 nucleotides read TGTGCCAGCAGTTACTCGGGCCAGGGAAGTGGCTACACCTTC.

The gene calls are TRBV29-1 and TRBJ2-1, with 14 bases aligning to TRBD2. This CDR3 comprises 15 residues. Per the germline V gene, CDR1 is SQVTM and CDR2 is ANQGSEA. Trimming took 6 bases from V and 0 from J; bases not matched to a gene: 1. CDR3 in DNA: TGCAGCGTGGGGACTAGCGGGAGCTCCTACAATGAGCAGTTCTTC. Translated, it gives CSVGTSGSSYNEQFF.

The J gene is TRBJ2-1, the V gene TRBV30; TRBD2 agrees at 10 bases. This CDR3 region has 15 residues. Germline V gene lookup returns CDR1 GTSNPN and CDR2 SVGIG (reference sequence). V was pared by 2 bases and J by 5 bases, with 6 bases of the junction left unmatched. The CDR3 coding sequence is TGTGCCTGGAGTCCGAGCGGGGGGGCCCACAATGAGCAGTTCTTC. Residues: CAWSPSGGAHNEQFF. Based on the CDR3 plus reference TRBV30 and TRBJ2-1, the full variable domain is SQTIHQWPATLVQPVGSPLSLECTVEGTSNPNLYWYRQAAGRGLQLLFYSVGIGQISSEVPQNLSASRPQDRQFILSSKKLLLSDSGFYLCAWSPSGGAHNEQFFGPGTRLTVL.

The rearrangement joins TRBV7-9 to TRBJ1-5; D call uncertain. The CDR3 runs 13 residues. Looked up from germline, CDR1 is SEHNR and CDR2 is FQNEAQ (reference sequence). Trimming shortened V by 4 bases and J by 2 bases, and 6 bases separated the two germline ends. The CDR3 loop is CASSSRGNQPQHF. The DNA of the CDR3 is TGTGCCAGCAGCTCGCGGGGCAATCAGCCCCAGCATTTT.

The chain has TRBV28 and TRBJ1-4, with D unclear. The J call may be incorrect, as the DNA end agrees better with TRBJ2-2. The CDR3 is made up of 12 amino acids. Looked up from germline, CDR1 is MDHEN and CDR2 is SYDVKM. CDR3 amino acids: CASSPGVGELFF. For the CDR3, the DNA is TGTGCCAGCAGTCCCGGTGTAGGGGAGCTGTTTTTT.

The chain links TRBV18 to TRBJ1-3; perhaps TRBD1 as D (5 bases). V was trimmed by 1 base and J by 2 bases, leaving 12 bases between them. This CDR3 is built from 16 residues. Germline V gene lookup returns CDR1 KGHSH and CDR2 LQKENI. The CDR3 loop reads CASSPRQTETGNTIYF. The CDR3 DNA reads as TGTGCCAGCTCACCACGACAGACAGAAACTGGAAACACCATATATTTT.

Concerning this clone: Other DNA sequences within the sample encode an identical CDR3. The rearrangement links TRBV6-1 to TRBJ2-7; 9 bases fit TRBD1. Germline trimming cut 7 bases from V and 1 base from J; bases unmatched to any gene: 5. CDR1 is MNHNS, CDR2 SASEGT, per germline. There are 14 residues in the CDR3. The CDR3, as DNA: TGTGCCAGCAAACCGGGACAGGGATCCTACGAGCAGTACTTC. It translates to CASKPGQGSYEQYF.

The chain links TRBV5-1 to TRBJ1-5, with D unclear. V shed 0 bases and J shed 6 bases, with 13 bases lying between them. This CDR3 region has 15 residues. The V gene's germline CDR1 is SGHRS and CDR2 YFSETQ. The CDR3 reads CASSLDAGYGQPQHF. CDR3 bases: TGCGCCAGCAGCTTGGATGCAGGATACGGTCAGCCCCAGCATTTT.

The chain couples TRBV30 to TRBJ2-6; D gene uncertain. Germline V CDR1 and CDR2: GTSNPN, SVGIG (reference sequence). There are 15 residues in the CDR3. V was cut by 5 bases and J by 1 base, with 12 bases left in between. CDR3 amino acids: CAWGPNLSGANVLTF. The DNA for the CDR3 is TGTGCCTGGGGGCCAAATCTTTCTGGGGCCAACGTCCTGACTTTC. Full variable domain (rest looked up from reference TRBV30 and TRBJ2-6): SQTIHQWPATLVQPVGSPLSLECTVEGTSNPNLYWYRQAAGRGLQLLFYSVGIGQISSEVPQNLSASRPQDRQFILSSKKLLLSDSGFYLCAWGPNLSGANVLTFGAGSRLTVL.

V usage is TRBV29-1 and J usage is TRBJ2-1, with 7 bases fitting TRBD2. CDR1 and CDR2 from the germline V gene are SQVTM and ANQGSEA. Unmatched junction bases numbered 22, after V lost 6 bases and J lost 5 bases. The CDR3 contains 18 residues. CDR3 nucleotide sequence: TGCAGCGTCCAACCTGGGAAGATAGGGCTAGCGGCAAACAATGAGCAGTTCTTC. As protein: CSVQPGKIGLAANNEQFF.

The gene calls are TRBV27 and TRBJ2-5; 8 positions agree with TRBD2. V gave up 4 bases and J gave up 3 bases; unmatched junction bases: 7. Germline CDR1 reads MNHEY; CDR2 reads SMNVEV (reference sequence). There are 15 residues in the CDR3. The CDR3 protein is CASSYGGGRKETQYF. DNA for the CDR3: TGTGCCAGCAGTTACGGGGGGGGACGTAAAGAGACCCAGTACTTC.

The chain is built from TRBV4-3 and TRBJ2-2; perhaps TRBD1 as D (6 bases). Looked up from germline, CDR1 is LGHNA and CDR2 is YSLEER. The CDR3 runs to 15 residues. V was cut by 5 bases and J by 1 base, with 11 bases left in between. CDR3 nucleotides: TGCGCCAGCAGCGCCACGACAGGGAACACCGGGGAGCTGTTTTTT. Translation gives CASSATTGNTGELFF.

The DNA of the CDR3 is TGTGCCAGCAGTCGCGGAGTTAACTATGGCTACACCTTC. The encoded protein is CASSRGVNYGYTF. The chain carries TRBV6-4 and TRBJ1-2; D is ambiguous. Germline V gene sequence: CDR1 MRHNA, CDR2 SNTAGT. Trimming stripped 5 bases from V and 1 base from J, with 8 bases between. This CDR3 is built from 13 residues.

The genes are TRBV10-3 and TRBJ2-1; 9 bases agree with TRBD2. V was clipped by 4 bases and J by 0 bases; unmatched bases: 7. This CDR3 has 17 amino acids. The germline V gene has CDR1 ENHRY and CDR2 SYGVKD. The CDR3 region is CAISGASGASSYNEQFF. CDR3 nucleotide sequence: TGTGCCATCAGTGGGGCTAGCGGGGCGAGCTCCTACAATGAGCAGTTCTTC.

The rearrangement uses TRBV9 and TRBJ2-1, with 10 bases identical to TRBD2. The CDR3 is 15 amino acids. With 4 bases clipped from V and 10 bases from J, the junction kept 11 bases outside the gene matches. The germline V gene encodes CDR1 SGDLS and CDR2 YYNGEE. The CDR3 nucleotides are TGTGCCAGCAGCTCAATTAGCGGGAGGCTGGGGGAGCAGTTCTTC. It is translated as CASSSISGRLGEQFF.

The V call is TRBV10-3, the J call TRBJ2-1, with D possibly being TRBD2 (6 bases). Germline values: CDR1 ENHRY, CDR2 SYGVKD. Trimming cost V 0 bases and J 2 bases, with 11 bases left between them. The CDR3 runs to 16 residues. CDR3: CAISESNRGTYNEQFF. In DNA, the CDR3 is TGTGCCATCAGTGAGTCGAACCGGGGGACCTACAATGAGCAGTTCTTC.

The CDR3 loop reads CASSQPSGSGETQYF. The CDR3 region has the DNA TGTGCCAGCAGCCAACCCAGCGGGAGCGGAGAGACCCAGTACTTC. V is TRBV7-9 and J is TRBJ2-5; TRBD2 matches 8 bases. Germline values: CDR1 SEHNR, CDR2 FQNEAQ (reference sequence). The CDR3 runs to 15 residues. With V trimmed by 5 bases and J by 4 bases, 9 bases remained unmatched.

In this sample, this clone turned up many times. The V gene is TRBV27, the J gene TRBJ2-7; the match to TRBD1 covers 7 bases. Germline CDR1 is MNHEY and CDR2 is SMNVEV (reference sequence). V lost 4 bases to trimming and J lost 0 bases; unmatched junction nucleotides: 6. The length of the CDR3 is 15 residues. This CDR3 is CASSSTGKSSYEQYF. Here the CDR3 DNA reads TGTGCCAGCAGTTCGACAGGGAAATCCTCCTACGAGCAGTACTTC.